This TCR beta chain is drawn from a study of cytomegalovirus exposure and HLA in healthy donors. CDR3 size: 15 residues. Per the germline V gene, CDR1 is SGHNT and CDR2 is YYREEE (reference sequence). A multiplex PCR was run with 60 Vbeta primers and 13 Jbeta primers. TCRdb's copy holds only in-frame clones and misses some; the assay was immunoSEQ multiplex PCR. The data show 150,000 to 160,000 clones, over 70% seen once. This chain links TRBV5-4 with TRBJ2-7; the match to TRBD1 covers 8 bases. The J call is doubtful: the DNA matches TRBJ2-5 better. This clonotype was sampled from a man aged 30-40 years in good health and CMV-seropositive. Material for sequencing was PBMCs. This CDR3 is CASSPRTGKGETQYF. The CDR3 nucleotides are TGTGCCAGCAGCCCGCGGACAGGGAAGGGAGAGACCCAGTACTTC.